The rows below give T cell receptor beta chains drawn from one sample of a study of blood T cell repertoires in COVID-19. The protocol was immunoSEQ multiplex PCR, while the TCRdb copy is restricted to in-frame clones and leaves out a portion. The data hold around 16,000 clones, with 80% to 90% observed a single time. The material sequenced was peripheral blood. All receptors derive from a man between 65 and 85 years old in a cohort sampled during active COVID-19. Both conserved end residues are part of each CDR3. D genes are given only for firm matches.

J gene: TRBJ2-2; D gene: TRBD1; V gene: TRBV24-1; CDR3 protein: CATSDFLAGGRTGELFF; CDR3 DNA: TGTGCCACCAGTGATTTCCTGGCAGGGGGCCGTACCGGGGAGCTGTTTTTT
J gene: TRBJ2-3; D gene: TRBD2; V gene: TRBV19; CDR3 protein: CASSIRASGMVGTDTQYF; CDR3 DNA: TGTGCCAGTAGTATAAGGGCTAGCGGGATGGTTGGTACAGATACGCAGTATTTT
J gene: TRBJ2-7; D gene: TRBD2; V gene: TRBV7-2; CDR3 protein: CASSSPLAGVYEQYF; CDR3 DNA: TGTGCCAGCAGCTCCCCCCTAGCGGGAGTCTACGAGCAGTACTTC
J gene: TRBJ1-5; D gene: TRBD1; V gene: TRBV6-5; CDR3 protein: CASRSTGAKPQHF; CDR3 DNA: TGTGCCAGCAGATCCACAGGGGCTAAGCCCCAGCATTTT
J gene: TRBJ1-1; D gene: TRBD1; V gene: TRBV6-1; CDR3 protein: CASSEDWTGGTEAFF; CDR3 DNA: TGTGCCAGCAGTGAAGATTGGACAGGGGGAACTGAAGCTTTCTTT
J gene: TRBJ1-3; D gene: NA; V gene: TRBV10-2; CDR3 protein: CASSESTPGTGNTIYF; CDR3 DNA: TGCGCCAGCAGTGAGTCGACTCCAGGGACTGGAAACACCATATATTTT
J gene: TRBJ2-6; D gene: TRBD1; V gene: TRBV30; CDR3 protein: CAWSRDRVRSGANVLTF; CDR3 DNA: TGTGCCTGGAGTCGGGACAGGGTGAGGTCTGGGGCCAACGTCCTGACTTTC
J gene: TRBJ2-3; D gene: NA; V gene: TRBV4-3; CDR3 protein: CASSQEARATDTQYF; CDR3 DNA: TGCGCCAGCAGCCAAGAGGCGAGGGCCACAGATACGCAGTATTTT
J gene: TRBJ2-3; D gene: TRBD1; V gene: TRBV4-3; CDR3 protein: CASSLGQGAGSDTQYF; CDR3 DNA: TGCGCCAGCAGCCTTGGACAGGGGGCTGGATCAGATACGCAGTATTTT
J gene: TRBJ2-1; D gene: TRBD2; V gene: TRBV11-3; CDR3 protein: CASSPRTSGRGDEQFF; CDR3 DNA: TGTGCCAGCAGCCCTCGGACTAGCGGGAGGGGTGATGAGCAGTTCTTC
J gene: TRBJ2-5; D gene: TRBD2; V gene: TRBV2; CDR3 protein: CASTPLAGRETQYF; CDR3 DNA: TGTGCCAGCACACCTTTAGCGGGAAGGGAGACCCAGTACTTC
J gene: TRBJ2-3; D gene: TRBD2; V gene: TRBV11-3; CDR3 protein: CASSSGLAVTDTQYF; CDR3 DNA: TGTGCCAGCAGCTCCGGACTAGCGGTAACAGATACGCAGTATTTT